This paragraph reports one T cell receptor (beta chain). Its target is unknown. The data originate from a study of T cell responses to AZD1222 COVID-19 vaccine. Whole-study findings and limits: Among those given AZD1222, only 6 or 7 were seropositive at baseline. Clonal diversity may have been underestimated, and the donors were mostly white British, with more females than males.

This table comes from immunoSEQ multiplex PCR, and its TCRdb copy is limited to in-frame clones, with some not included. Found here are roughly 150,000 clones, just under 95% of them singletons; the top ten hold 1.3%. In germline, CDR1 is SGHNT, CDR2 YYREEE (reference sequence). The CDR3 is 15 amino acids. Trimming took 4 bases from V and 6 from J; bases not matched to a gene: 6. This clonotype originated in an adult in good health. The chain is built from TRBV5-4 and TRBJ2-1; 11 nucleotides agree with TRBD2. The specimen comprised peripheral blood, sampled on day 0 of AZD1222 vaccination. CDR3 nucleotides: TGTGCCAGCAGCGCGGGACTAGCGGTGGCCAATGAGCAGTTCTTC. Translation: CASSAGLAVANEQFF.